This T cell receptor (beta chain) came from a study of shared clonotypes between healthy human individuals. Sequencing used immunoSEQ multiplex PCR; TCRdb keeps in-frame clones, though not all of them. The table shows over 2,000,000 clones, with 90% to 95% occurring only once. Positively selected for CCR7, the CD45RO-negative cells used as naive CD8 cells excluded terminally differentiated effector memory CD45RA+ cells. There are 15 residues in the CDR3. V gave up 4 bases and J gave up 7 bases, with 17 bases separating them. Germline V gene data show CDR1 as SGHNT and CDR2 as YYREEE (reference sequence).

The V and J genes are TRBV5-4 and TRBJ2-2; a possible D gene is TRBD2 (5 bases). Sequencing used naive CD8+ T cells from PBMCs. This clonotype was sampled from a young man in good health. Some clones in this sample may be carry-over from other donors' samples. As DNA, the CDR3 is TGTGCCAGCAGCCGCGTTGCTCTAGAGGGCGGGGAGCTGTTTTTT. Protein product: CASSRVALEGGELFF.